This T cell receptor (beta chain) was captured in a study of cytomegalovirus exposure and HLA in healthy donors. Trimming took 5 bases from V and 0 from J, leaving 11 bases between them. The CDR3 is 14 amino acids. Germline CDR1 and CDR2: MNHEY and SVGAGI. Study observations and caveats: Most subjects' HLA-A and HLA-B alleles were reportedly predicted from TCR beta sequences.

As for this clone: As yet, its antigen is unknown.

The PCR used 60 Vbeta and 13 Jbeta primers. Original data processing: A later analysis counted around 74 million unique TCR beta chains, some 12 million shared. Produced via immunoSEQ multiplex PCR; TCRdb's table is partial and in-frame only. V and J calls and clone size follow that table, whereas D and trimming were derived from the DNA. The sample spans about 41,000 clones; the ten largest clones claim 5% to 8%. This sequence was found in a man aged 25 to 45 in good health and CMV-seronegative. The specimen was PBMCs. The rearrangement links TRBV6-5 to TRBJ2-7, with D tentatively TRBD2 (6 bases). CDR3 bases: TGTGCCAGCAGTACAGGAGGGTCCTCCTACGAGCAGTACTTC. Protein product: CASSTGGSSYEQYF.